This record looks at one T cell receptor (beta chain) sequence and its context. Its specificity is not known. The data were taken from a study of T-cell reconstitution after alpha-beta-depleted transplantation in children. Study-wide results and caveats: Some patients' high day-60 TCRbeta diversity was traced to surviving recipient T cells and thymic progenitors. T-cell numbers and diversity, one year after transplant, stemmed largely from T cells that were newly produced.

Unique molecular identifiers were incorporated when the TCRbeta library was constructed. In TCRdb, the PCR reads were re-called with MiXCR into one record per CDR3 protein. The table shows approximately 98,000 distinct CDR3 sequences, with about 6.4% occurring only once. V lost 6 bases and J 3 bases, leaving 9 bases between the germline ends. Germline-derived CDR1 and CDR2 are MNHEY and SVGEGT. The CDR3 runs 13 residues. This rearrangement joins TRBV6-2 or TRBV6-3 to TRBJ1-5; a possible D gene is TRBD1 (5 bases). The sample in question was PBMCs, mostly from graft donor cells, obtained 360 days after TCRalphabeta/CD19-depleted stem cell transplant. This receptor was taken from a male patient between 2 and 15 years old who had a stem cell transplant for acute lymphoblastic leukemia, so the T cells may come from the graft donor. In DNA, the CDR3 is TGTGCCAGCAGCTCAGGGACCAATCAGCCCCAGCATTTT. It yields the protein CASSSGTNQPQHF.